This T cell receptor (beta chain) was captured by sequencing in a study of cytotoxic CD8 clonotypes in ibrutinib-treated CLL. Turning to the study itself: Once patients had received a median about eleven months of treatment, range 6 to 36, response samples were obtained. Per sample, productive templates averaged 255,043 and productive rearrangements averaged around 94,000. The study, taken as a whole, reports: Sampling times (in sustained-remission versus progressing patients) were not the same.

With regard to this clone: Its antigen is still unknown.

Trimming at V came to 6 bases and at J to 6 bases, leaving 6 bases not matched to a gene. This CDR3 spans 14 amino acids. The germline gives CDR1 SNHLY, CDR2 FYNNEI. Produced via immunoSEQ multiplex PCR; TCRdb's table is partial and in-frame only. Among some 35,000 clones listed, approximately 69% were seen once. Source: PBMCs, taken before ibrutinib treatment. This clonotype was obtained from a human donor with chronic lymphocytic leukemia. The chain has TRBV2 and TRBJ2-2; 8 positions match TRBD1. The DNA of the CDR3 is TGTGCCAGCAGGGGGGACAGGCTGGCCGGGGAGCTGTTTTTT. As protein: CASRGDRLAGELFF.